The source of this T cell receptor beta chain is a study of regulatory T cells in long-lasting Graves disease. Study-wide context: Positivity for TSH receptor antibodies plus over 5 years of antithyroid drugs meant persistent Graves' disease. Study observations and caveats: TRBV28 was favored in persistent disease, as were TRBJ1-2 and TRBJ2-5.

Germline-derived CDR1 and CDR2 are MDHEN and SYDVKM. V gave up 6 bases and J gave up 1 base, with 16 bases separating them. This CDR3 is built from 16 residues. CDR3-region Arm-PCR and iRepertoire HTBI primers produced the TCR beta libraries. TCRdb fed the multiplex PCR reads into MiXCR, producing one record per CDR3 protein. Of more than 350,000 distinct CDR3 sequences detected, around 23% appear once; the ten largest clones hold roughly 13%. Time point reported: persistent/refractory GD, antithyroid drugs over 5 years with positive TRAb. Extracted RNA from PBMCs served as the source of the TCR library. Patients were enrolled at an endocrinology department in Xi'an, China. This clonotype has at least ten counts. Its antigen is unidentified.

This clonotype originated in a female donor with Graves disease. Here the sequenced sample was peripheral blood mononuclear cells (PBMCs), taken when the disease was refractory, from a patient treated with antithyroid drugs. The chain combines TRBV28 with TRBJ1-5, with TRBD1 as a possible D gene (5 bases). CDR3 sequence reads: CASSLPDTRSNQPQHF. CDR3 nucleotides: TGTGCCAGCAGCCTTCCGGACACTCGAAGCAATCAGCCCCAGCATTTT.